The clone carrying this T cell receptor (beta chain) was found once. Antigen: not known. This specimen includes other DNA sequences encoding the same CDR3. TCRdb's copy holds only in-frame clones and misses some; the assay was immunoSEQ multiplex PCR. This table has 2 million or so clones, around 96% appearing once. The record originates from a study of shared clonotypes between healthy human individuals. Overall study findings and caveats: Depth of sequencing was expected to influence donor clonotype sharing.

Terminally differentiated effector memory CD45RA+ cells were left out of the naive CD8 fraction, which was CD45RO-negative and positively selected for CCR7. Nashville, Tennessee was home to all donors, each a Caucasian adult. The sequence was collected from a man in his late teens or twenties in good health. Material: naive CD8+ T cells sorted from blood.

The DNA of the CDR3 is TGTGCCAGTAGTACCAGCAGCTCCTACGAGCAGTACTTC. Its protein is CASSTSSSYEQYF. The chain couples TRBV19 to TRBJ2-7; no reliable D call. The CDR3 is made up of 13 amino acids. Germline V lookup: CDR1 LNHDA, CDR2 SQIVND (reference sequence). The V end lost 4 bases, the J end lost 0 bases, and 7 bases lay between the germline ends.